The next 30 T cell receptor beta chains were all read from a single sample in a study of blood T cell repertoires in COVID-19. Assay used: immunoSEQ multiplex PCR; TCRdb lists only in-frame clones, some missing. The repertoire holds roughly 170,000 clones, around 88% seen once, with 3.6% in the top ten. Sequencing was performed on PBMCs or T cells enriched from blood (not recorded which). The origin of the receptors is a woman between 50 and 59 years old in a cohort exposed to, infected with or recovered from COVID-19 (not recorded which).

The chain is built from TRBV27 and TRBJ1-2; 9 nucleotides align to TRBD1. This CDR3 has 15 residues. Germline V gene sequence: CDR1 MNHEY, CDR2 SMNVEV (reference sequence). V dropped 6 bases and J dropped 2; count of bases not matched to a gene: 7. The CDR3 DNA is TGTGCCAGCAGGCTCGGACAGGGGCACAACTATGGCTACACCTTC. Its protein is CASRLGQGHNYGYTF.

The chain uses TRBV5-4 and TRBJ2-1; 10 bases map to TRBD2. Losses at the gene ends were 1 base for V and 10 bases for J; bases not matched to a gene: 11. CDR3 length: 16 residues. Germline CDR1 is SGHNT and CDR2 is YYREEE (reference sequence). The CDR3 region is CASSLSNSGRWGEQFF. In DNA, the CDR3 is TGTGCCAGCAGCTTGTCTAATAGCGGGAGGTGGGGGGAGCAGTTCTTC.

V and J are TRBV30 and TRBJ1-6, with D perhaps TRBD1 (5 bases). CDR1 GTSNPN and CDR2 SVGIG come from the germline V gene (reference sequence). The V and J ends lost 3 bases and 6 bases respectively, with 9 bases between them. This CDR3 region has 13 residues. This chain's CDR3 is CAWSQGVNSPLHF. CDR3 bases: TGTGCCTGGAGCCAAGGGGTTAATTCACCCCTCCACTTT.

The chain couples TRBV5-4 to TRBJ2-1, with 7 bases aligning to TRBD2. This CDR3 spans 15 amino acids. V dropped 4 bases and J dropped 7; count of bases not matched to a gene: 11. Germline V gene data show CDR1 as SGHNT and CDR2 as YYREEE (reference sequence). The CDR3 DNA reads TGTGCCAGCAGCCGGACCGCCGCCGGGAGGAATGAGCAGTTCTTC. This translates into CASSRTAAGRNEQFF.

The chain has TRBV7-2 and TRBJ1-4; D is ambiguous. The germline CDR1 and CDR2 sequences are SGHTA and FQGNSA. V was trimmed by 5 bases and J by 6 bases, leaving 13 bases between them. This CDR3 is 14 amino acids long. The CDR3: CASSIGNGDEKLFF. The CDR3, as DNA: TGTGCCAGCAGCATAGGCAACGGGGATGAAAAACTGTTTTTT.

The chain employs TRBV5-6 and TRBJ2-7; TRBD2 matches at 7 bases. J was trimmed by 2 bases and V by 1 base; bases with no gene match: 9. The CDR3 consists of 16 residues. Germline CDR1 is SGHDT and CDR2 is YYEEEE. The CDR3 protein is CASSLRSLAETYEQYF. CDR3 nucleotide sequence: TGTGCCAGCAGCTTGAGGAGTCTAGCGGAAACCTACGAGCAGTACTTC.

J is TRBJ2-7 and V is TRBV7-9, with TRBD2 matching over 10 bases. The CDR3 length is 18 residues. Germline assignment: CDR1 SEHNR and CDR2 FQNEAQ (reference sequence). Trimming took 4 bases from V and 4 from J; bases not matched to a gene: 16. The CDR3 coding sequence is TGTGCCAGCAGCTCAAACACCGGGACTAGCGCTGACGGGTACGAGCAGTACTTC. Protein sequence: CASSSNTGTSADGYEQYF.

The chain combines TRBV11-3 with TRBJ1-1; D possibly corresponds to TRBD1 (5 bases). This CDR3 is 12 amino acids long. Germline values: CDR1 SGHNT, CDR2 YENEEA. Trimming took 4 bases from V and 10 from J, leaving 13 bases between them. In DNA form, the CDR3 reads TGTGCCAGCAGCTACACGCCAGGGATAGCTTTCTTT. Translation gives CASSYTPGIAFF.

This clone was observed a single time. The genes are TRBV19 and TRBJ1-3, with 8 bases identical to TRBD1. The germline CDR1 and CDR2 sequences are LNHDA and SQIVND (reference sequence). This CDR3 contains 17 residues. J lost 0 bases, V lost 5 bases, and 9 bases had no gene match. The CDR3 nucleotides are TGTGCCAGTAGTGGGACCGGGACAGGAGGCTCTGGAAACACCATATATTTT. Its translation is CASSGTGTGGSGNTIYF. The full variable domain, in which reference TRBV19 and TRBJ1-3 provide the parts outside the CDR3, is DGGITQSPKYLFRKEGQNVTLSCEQNLNHDAMYWYRQDPGQGLRLIYYSQIVNDFQKGDIAEGYSVSREKKESFPLTVTSAQKNPTAFYLCASSGTGTGGSGNTIYFGEGSWLTVV.

The chain employs TRBV29-1 and TRBJ2-2; 7 bases align to TRBD1. Losses at the gene ends were 6 bases for V and 0 bases for J; bases not matched to a gene: 10. Germline V gives CDR1 SQVTM, CDR2 ANQGSEA. The CDR3 contains 16 residues. The CDR3 loop is CSVRTGSFANTGELFF. In DNA form, the CDR3 reads TGCAGCGTAAGGACAGGATCGTTCGCGAACACCGGGGAGCTGTTTTTT.

A note on this clone: A junction end diverges from the germline sequence, so it may reflect a read error. The gene calls are TRBV27 and TRBJ2-7; 7 bases line up with TRBD1. Germline CDR1 and CDR2: MNHEY and SMNVEV (reference sequence). This CDR3 is built from 13 residues. The DNA of the CDR3 is TGCGCCTCGAGTCCCGGGACAGTTGGGGAGCAGTACTTC. Protein: CASSPGTVGEQYF.

The chain has TRBV29-1 and TRBJ1-2; 8 bases match TRBD1. This CDR3 contains 13 residues. V lost 2 bases and J lost 2; bases outside the gene matches: 1. Germline CDR1 reads SQVTM; CDR2 reads ANQGSEA. The CDR3 DNA follows: TGCAGCGTTGAATGGACAGGGAACTATGGCTACACCTTC. It specifies CSVEWTGNYGYTF. Full variable domain (rest looked up from reference TRBV29-1 and TRBJ1-2): SAVISQKPSRDICQRGTSLTIQCQVDSQVTMMFWYRQQPGQSLTLIATANQGSEATYESGFVIDKFPISRPNLTFSTLTVSNMSPEDSSIYLCSVEWTGNYGYTFGSGTRLTVV.

The genes are TRBV5-4 and TRBJ2-3; 9 nucleotides align to TRBD2. Germline values: CDR1 SGHNT, CDR2 YYREEE (reference sequence). This CDR3 has 17 residues. The ends lost 0 bases at V and 6 bases at J; junction bases unmatched: 11. This CDR3 is CASSLVLGGRAPDTQYF. The DNA of the CDR3 is TGTGCCAGCAGCTTGGTTCTCGGCGGGAGGGCCCCGGATACGCAGTATTTT.

A single count supports this clone. The chain couples TRBV7-2 to TRBJ2-4, with a possible D match to TRBD2 (7 bases). The CDR3 consists of 16 residues. V was pared by 5 bases and J by 0 bases, with 14 bases between. Germline V gives CDR1 SGHTA, CDR2 FQGNSA. CDR3 coding DNA: TGTGCCAGCAGCCGGTCGGGGGGCGCAGCCAAAAACATTCAGTACTTC. Its protein is CASSRSGGAAKNIQYF.

This clone was seen a single time. The V and J genes are TRBV11-2 and TRBJ2-5; maybe TRBD1 (5 bases). The CDR3 consists of 16 residues. Germline CDR1 is SGHAT and CDR2 is FQNNGV. V lost 1 base and J lost 2, with 14 bases in between. The CDR3: CASSLGFAGIQETQYF. CDR3 in DNA: TGTGCCAGCAGCTTAGGATTTGCAGGGATACAAGAGACCCAGTACTTC.

This clone has ten or more counts. The same CDR3 arises from other DNA sequences in this sample as well. This chain joins TRBV28 and TRBJ2-7; D is possibly TRBD2 (6 bases). CDR3 length equals 14 residues. V was cut by 5 bases and J by 4 bases, with 15 bases left in between. Germline assignment: CDR1 MDHEN and CDR2 SYDVKM. Written as DNA, the CDR3 is TGTGCCAGCAGTCTCCGCGGCGGGGCATACGAGCAGTACTTC. Translation gives CASSLRGGAYEQYF. Full variable domain (outside the CDR3, taken from reference TRBV28 and TRBJ2-7): DVKVTQSSRYLVKRTGEKVFLECVQDMDHENMFWYRQDPGLGLRLIYFSYDVKMKEKGDIPEGYSVSREKKERFSLILESASTNQTSMYLCASSLRGGAYEQYFGPGTRLTVT.

This clone was counted a few times. V is TRBV28 and J is TRBJ1-3, with 10 bases aligning to TRBD1. J was trimmed by 2 bases and V by 5 bases; bases with no gene match: 3. The CDR3 spans 15 residues. Germline V gene sequence: CDR1 MDHEN, CDR2 SYDVKM. As DNA, the CDR3 is TGTGCCAGCAGTGCAGGACAGGGGGCTGGAAACACCATATATTTT. Encoded protein: CASSAGQGAGNTIYF.

This clone was recorded only once. The rearrangement uses TRBV3-1 (or the pseudogene TRBV3-2) and TRBJ1-3; maybe TRBD1 (5 bases). The germline V gene has CDR1 LGHDT and CDR2 YNNKEL (reference sequence). The CDR3 has 14 amino acids. V was cut by 4 bases and J by 4 bases, with 11 bases left in between. Here the CDR3 reads CASSLQGLGNTIYF. The CDR3 DNA reads as TGTGCCAGCAGCCTTCAGGGTCTAGGAAACACCATATATTTT.

The chain couples TRBV5-6 to TRBJ1-1; D unclear. Trimming shortened V by 2 bases and J by 1 base, and 9 bases separated the two germline ends. Germline CDR1 SGHDT, CDR2 YYEEEE. CDR3 length equals 14 residues. The chain's CDR3 is CASSLFQKNTEAFF. The CDR3 region has the DNA TGTGCCAGCAGCTTATTCCAGAAGAACACTGAAGCTTTCTTT.

The chain is built from TRBV7-2 and TRBJ2-5; the D gene is possibly TRBD1 (6 bases). V lost 5 bases to trimming and J lost 1 base, with 14 bases between them. The germline V gene encodes CDR1 SGHTA and CDR2 FQGNSA. This CDR3 comprises 15 residues. As DNA, the CDR3 is TGTGCCAGCAGCCCGACGGGACAACTCCAAGAGACCCAGTACTTC. This codes for CASSPTGQLQETQYF.

This clone appeared a few times. The gene calls are TRBV28 and TRBJ1-2, with unresolved D. Germline V gene data show CDR1 as MDHEN and CDR2 as SYDVKM. The CDR3 spans 10 residues. Trimming removed 8 bases at V and 6 bases at J, with 7 bases between. The CDR3 reads CASGPDGYTF. CDR3 in DNA: TGTGCCAGCGGGCCGGATGGCTACACCTTC.

This clone showed up just a few times. This sequence joins TRBV5-6 and TRBJ1-1, with D maybe TRBD1 (5 bases). Germline V gene data show CDR1 as SGHDT and CDR2 as YYEEEE. The CDR3 has 13 residues. Trimming removed 7 bases from V and 4 bases from J, with 14 bases in between. DNA of the CDR3: TGTGCCAGCTGGGGGACTCCGAGCACTGAAGCTTTCTTT. Protein product: CASWGTPSTEAFF. The full variable domain, its missing parts supplied by reference TRBV5-6 and TRBJ1-1, is DAGVTQSPTHLIKTRGQQVTLRCSPKSGHDTVSWYQQALGQGPQFIFQYYEEEERQRGNFPDRFSGHQFPNYSSELNVNALLLGDSALYLCASWGTPSTEAFFGQGTRLTVV.

The chain recombines TRBV7-8 with TRBJ1-1, with D perhaps TRBD1 (5 bases). This CDR3 spans 12 amino acids. With 7 bases removed from V and 5 bases from J, the gap between germline ends came to 11 bases. Germline CDR1 reads SGHVS; CDR2 reads FQNEAQ. The CDR3 DNA reads as TGTGCCAGCATCCCGGGGGGGACTGAAGCTTTCTTT. Encoded protein: CASIPGGTEAFF.

The J gene is TRBJ2-5, the V gene TRBV7-2, with 7 bases lining up with TRBD1. Germline CDR1 SGHTA, CDR2 FQGNSA. This CDR3 is built from 14 residues. V lost 5 bases to trimming and J lost 5 bases; unmatched junction nucleotides: 8. The CDR3 coding sequence is TGTGCCAGCAGCCCCAACAGGGGCCGGGAGACCCAGTACTTC. Its translation: CASSPNRGRETQYF.

The chain couples TRBV25-1 to TRBJ1-1; tentative D call: TRBD1 (6 bases). This CDR3 has 14 residues. Trimming removed 5 bases at V and 2 bases at J, with 12 bases between. Germline lookup yields CDR1 MGHDK and CDR2 SYGVNS. The CDR3 DNA reads TGTGCCAGCAGTCCGAGAGGGGGAAACACTGAAGCTTTCTTT. Amino acids: CASSPRGGNTEAFF.

The CDR3 reads CASSPGWQQYNEQFF. CDR3 DNA sequence: TGTGCCAGCAGCCCCGGGTGGCAACAATACAATGAGCAGTTCTTC. This chain uses TRBV11-2 with TRBJ2-1; D is unclear. V lost 5 bases and J 4 bases, leaving 15 bases between the germline ends. The CDR3 is 15 residues long. Germline V gene data show CDR1 as SGHAT and CDR2 as FQNNGV.

The chain couples TRBV14 to TRBJ1-5; no clear D. The ends were cut back, 1 base at V and 2 bases at J, with 9 bases in the middle. The CDR3 runs 15 residues. Germline V gene data show CDR1 as SGHDN and CDR2 as FVKESK. CDR3 sequence (DNA): TGTGCCAGCAGCCAAGGAGGGCTTGGCAATCAGCCCCAGCATTTT. It is translated as CASSQGGLGNQPQHF.

The J gene is TRBJ2-1, the V gene TRBV3-1 (or the pseudogene TRBV3-2); D gene uncertain. In germline, CDR1 is LGHDT, CDR2 YNNKEL (reference sequence). V was cut by 0 bases and J by 9 bases, with 12 bases left in between. CDR3 length equals 14 residues. CDR3 residues: CASSQEIETSEQFF. In nucleotides, the CDR3 is TGTGCCAGCAGCCAAGAGATCGAGACAAGTGAGCAGTTCTTC.

The CDR3 sequence: CASSLTGGRSRADTQYF. For the CDR3, the DNA is TGTGCCAGCAGCTTAACCGGCGGTCGGAGTCGCGCAGATACGCAGTATTTT. This chain connects TRBV7-3 to TRBJ2-3; D is undetermined. Trimming removed 0 bases at V and 4 bases at J, with 17 bases between. The CDR3 extends over 17 amino acids. In germline, CDR1 is SGHTA, CDR2 FQGTGA.

The rearrangement joins TRBV5-1 to TRBJ1-4; TRBD1 matches at 11 bases. V trimming: 2 bases; J trimming: 7 bases; junction bases outside the gene matches: 1. Germline V lookup: CDR1 SGHRS, CDR2 YFSETQ. The CDR3 consists of 14 residues. CDR3 sequence (DNA): TGCGCCAGCAGCTTCGGGACAGGGGGTGAAAAACTGTTTTTT. Translation gives CASSFGTGGEKLFF.